Each of the 16 T cell receptor beta chains below was sequenced from the same sample in a study of early T cells in non-severe SARS-CoV-2 infection. TCRdb independently ran MiXCR on the 5' RACE reads; one entry per CDR3 protein. Of 25,000 to 35,000 distinct CDR3 sequences in the sample, under 6.5% are singletons; the top ten hold more than 4.5%. Sequenced input: whole blood. The source is an adult who was a healthcare worker with PCR-confirmed SARS-CoV-2 infection or an uninfected control (not recorded which).

The rearrangement links TRBV5-1 to TRBJ2-7; unclear D gene. The CDR3 has 14 residues. The V end lost 0 bases, the J end lost 0 bases, and 7 bases lay between the germline ends. The germline V gene has CDR1 SGHRS and CDR2 YFSETQ. The CDR3 spells CASSLAWNSYEQYF. The CDR3 nucleotides are TGCGCCAGCAGCTTGGCTTGGAACTCCTACGAGCAGTACTTC.

This clonotype showed up just a few times. This chain uses TRBV3-2 with TRBJ2-3; the D call of TRBD2 is as the table states it, not checked on the DNA. TRBV3-2 is a known pseudogene. The CDR3 runs 18 residues. The CDR3 sequence is CASSQGDRAGLRTDTQYF. DNA of the CDR3: TGTGCCAGCAGCCAAGGAGATCGCGCGGGGTTACGCACAGATACGCAGTATTTT.

This clonotype was counted many times. V is TRBV9 and J is TRBJ2-3; TRBD2 matches 11 bases. The CDR3 runs 16 residues. From germline, CDR1 is SGDLS and CDR2 YYNGEE. Losses at the gene ends were 3 bases for V and 0 bases for J; bases not matched to a gene: 3. The CDR3 DNA is TGTGCCAGCAGCGCTAGCGGGAGGACTAGCACAGATACGCAGTATTTT. Encoded protein: CASSASGRTSTDTQYF.

This clonotype was seen at least ten times. The chain links TRBV12-3 or TRBV12-4 to TRBJ2-1; 7 positions agree with TRBD2. V was pared by 4 bases and J by 9 bases, with 3 bases of the junction left unmatched. This CDR3 region has 12 residues. CDR3 in amino acids: CASSWKRGEQFF. CDR3 nucleotide sequence: TGTGCCAGCAGTTGGAAGCGGGGTGAGCAGTTCTTC.

This clonotype came up many times. V gene TRBV10-3 combines with J gene TRBJ2-7, with TRBD1 matching 11 bases. J was trimmed by 0 bases and V by 10 bases; bases with no gene match: 5. This CDR3 is 14 amino acids long. Germline CDR1 and CDR2: ENHRY and SYGVKD. The CDR3 sequence is CASAGQGDSYEQYF. The CDR3 DNA is TGTGCCAGTGCGGGACAGGGGGACTCCTACGAGCAGTACTTC.

The chain has TRBV10-3 and TRBJ2-7; D might be TRBD2 (6 bases). From germline, CDR1 is ENHRY and CDR2 SYGVKD. This CDR3 is 15 amino acids long. With 2 bases removed from V and 5 bases from J, the gap between germline ends came to 16 bases. This CDR3 reads CAISEVIGSGDEQYF. As DNA, the CDR3 is TGTGCCATCAGTGAGGTGATCGGGAGTGGTGACGAGCAGTACTTC.

J is TRBJ2-1 and V is TRBV5-8, with D possibly being TRBD1 (6 bases). The V end lost 2 bases, the J end lost 5 bases, and 11 bases lay between the germline ends. The CDR3 has 14 amino acids. CDR1 and CDR2 (germline): SGHTS, YDEGEE. CDR3 protein: CASSFTGYDNEQFF. The CDR3 nucleotides are TGTGCCAGCAGCTTTACAGGGTATGACAATGAGCAGTTCTTC.

V and J are TRBV11-3 and TRBJ2-7, with 7 bases lining up with TRBD1. The ends lost 1 base at V and 6 bases at J; junction bases unmatched: 9. The length of the CDR3 is 15 residues. Germline V lookup: CDR1 SGHNT, CDR2 YENEEA. CDR3 residues: CASSLGEGALSEQYF. The DNA of the CDR3 is TGTGCCAGCAGCTTAGGCGAGGGGGCCTTAAGCGAGCAGTACTTC.

This chain uses TRBV5-1 with TRBJ2-5; D ambiguous. V lost 1 base to trimming and J lost 2 bases, with 12 bases between them. The CDR3 runs 15 residues. Germline loops: CDR1 SGHRS, CDR2 YFSETQ. The CDR3 is CASSLYIRNQETQYF. CDR3 DNA sequence: TGCGCCAGCAGCTTGTATATCCGGAATCAAGAGACCCAGTACTTC. Using reference TRBV5-1 and TRBJ2-5 for the parts outside the CDR3, the full variable domain is KAGVTQTPRYLIKTRGQQVTLSCSPISGHRSVSWYQQTPGQGLQFLFEYFSETQRNKGNFPGRFSGRQFSNSRSEMNVSTLELGDSALYLCASSLYIRNQETQYFGPGTRLLVL.

Many counts were recorded for this clonotype. The chain employs TRBV2 and TRBJ2-1; 7 bases are shared with TRBD2. The V and J ends lost 6 bases and 7 bases, in that order; junction bases with no gene match: 6. The CDR3 is 13 amino acids. Per germline, CDR1 SNHLY and CDR2 FYNNEI. This chain's CDR3 is CASSVTGGNEQFF. The DNA for the CDR3 is TGTGCCAGCAGCGTTACCGGGGGGAATGAGCAGTTCTTC.

In its sample, this clonotype was seen many times. The chain carries TRBV29-1 and TRBJ2-6; D is perhaps TRBD2 (5 bases). The V gene lost 4 bases and the J gene lost 1 base, with 11 bases spanning the gap. Germline V gene sequence: CDR1 SQVTM, CDR2 ANQGSEA. The CDR3 runs 15 residues. The CDR3: CSVATGRSGANVLTF. In nucleotides, the CDR3 is TGCAGCGTTGCCACGGGAAGATCTGGGGCCAACGTCCTGACTTTC.

This clonotype was picked up many times. The rearrangement links TRBV20-1 to TRBJ2-2; D call uncertain. The V and J ends lost 4 bases and 3 bases respectively, with 15 bases between them. The CDR3 is 15 residues long. In germline, CDR1 is DFQATT, CDR2 SNEGSKA (reference sequence). In nucleotides, the CDR3 is TGCAGTGCTACGGGCCAACGTGGGGACACCGGGGAGCTGTTTTTT. Its translation: CSATGQRGDTGELFF.

This clonotype was observed many times. The V gene is TRBV3-1, the J gene TRBJ2-1; perhaps TRBD1 as D (5 bases). The V gene lost 1 base and the J gene lost 5 bases, with 9 bases spanning the gap. This CDR3 contains 14 residues. Per the germline V gene, CDR1 is LGHDT and CDR2 is YNNKEL (reference sequence). The CDR3 sequence is CASSQGQSHNEQFF. CDR3 coding DNA: TGTGCCAGCAGCCAAGGACAGAGTCACAATGAGCAGTTCTTC.

This clonotype was counted at least ten times. The chain employs TRBV6-5 and TRBJ1-1; 9 bases match TRBD1. J lost 1 base, V lost 5 bases, and 2 bases had no gene match. CDR1 and CDR2 (germline): MNHEY, SVGAGI. This CDR3 is 14 amino acids long. The CDR3 here is CASSQDRGNTEAFF. DNA for the CDR3: TGTGCCAGCAGTCAGGACAGGGGGAACACTGAAGCTTTCTTT.

This clonotype has at least ten counts. The chain uses TRBV7-7 and TRBJ2-7; perhaps D is TRBD1 or TRBD2 (5 bases each). This CDR3 comprises 13 residues. Trimming took off 5 bases at V and 7 bases at J, with 15 bases between the two ends. The germline V gene has CDR1 SSHAT and CDR2 FNYEAQ (reference sequence). The DNA of the CDR3 is TGTGCCAGCAGCCGAGGGGCAGGGCGTGAGCAGTACTTC. As protein: CASSRGAGREQYF.

Concerning this clonotype itself: A much larger clone sits a single nucleotide away, making a read error possible. The chain couples TRBV12-3 or TRBV12-4 to TRBJ1-1; D ambiguous. Trimming took 5 bases from V and 0 from J, leaving 10 bases between them. The CDR3 has 14 amino acids. CDR3 sequence: CASSRIFVNTEAFF. For the CDR3, the DNA is TGTGCCAGCAGTCGTATATTCGTGAACACTGAAGCTTTCTTT.